A selection of T cell receptor beta chains follows, all from one sample in a study of cytomegalovirus exposure and HLA in healthy donors. Clones were sequenced by immunoSEQ multiplex PCR, and TCRdb holds only the in-frame ones, with some missing. The sample holds some 90,000 clones, 70% to 85% seen once. Material: PBMCs. Receptors originate from a man younger than 40 in good health and CMV-seropositive. CDR3s leave out the opening cysteine and the closing phenylalanine or tryptophan.

TRBV7-2,TRBJ1-1,ASSLAANTEAF
TRBV27,TRBJ2-1,ASSLRLAGFNEQF
TRBV9,TRBJ1-4,ASSERTSSFNEKLF
TRBV28,TRBJ1-1,ASRGGRATEAF
TRBV19,.,ASSIAGVRYEQY
TRBV19,TRBJ2-2,ASSRRGSGTGELF
TRBV5-8,TRBJ1-6,ASKYSSPLH
TRBV2,TRBJ1-5,AIADRVQPQH
TRBV6-1,TRBJ2-1,ASSLAGGPNEQF
TRBV5-4,TRBJ1-1,ASSSPQVQGALGEAF
TRBV9,TRBJ2-7,ASSVAGAPYEQY
TRBV7-3,TRBJ2-7,ASSVQGGDYEQY
TRBV6-5,TRBJ1-6,ASSYLRGENSPLH
TRBV10-3,TRBJ2-1,AISSSGGESYNEQF
TRBV6-1,TRBJ2-7,ASSDFSRPDYEQY
TRBV5-1,TRBJ1-3,ASSVRASSGNTIY
TRBV5-1,TRBJ2-1,ASSLGTSGAYNEQF
TRBV18,TRBJ2-3,ASSPEADTQY
TRBV5-5,TRBJ2-7,ASISSRYEQY
TRBV6-5,TRBJ1-1,ASSLYGGTEAF
TRBV4-2,TRBJ2-2,ASSQDQAGTGELF
TRBV4-2,TRBJ1-5,ASSQVGQGVISQPQH
TRBV21-1,TRBJ2-2,ASSDLLPLQGGPYDGELF
TRBV7-2,TRBJ2-4,ASSSPLGVFENIQY
TRBV4-2,TRBJ2-1,ASSQVSGNYNEQF
TRBV9,TRBJ1-4,ASSSGAGGAGVNEKLF
TRBV28,TRBJ1-1,ASSPEGETGREAF
TRBV10-3,TRBJ1-1,AIRDRDTEAF
TRBV25-1,TRBJ2-1,ASSPMGGGTYNEQF
TRBV13,TRBJ2-5,ASSPTALETQY
TRBV27,TRBJ1-2,ASRQRGGGNYGYT
TRBV10-3,TRBJ2-1,AIREAGDYNEQF
TRBV30,TRBJ2-7,AWSLPPRREQY
TRBV30,TRBJ2-6,AWAGISGANVLT
TRBV19,TRBJ1-2,ASSSPPSGGYT
TRBV6-4,TRBJ1-1,ASSDRQDTEAF
TRBV28,TRBJ1-4,ASSWTGARANEKLF
TRBV5-1,TRBJ2-1,ASSLVGGTGNEQF
TRBV5-6,TRBJ1-5,ASSLTGGSNQPQH